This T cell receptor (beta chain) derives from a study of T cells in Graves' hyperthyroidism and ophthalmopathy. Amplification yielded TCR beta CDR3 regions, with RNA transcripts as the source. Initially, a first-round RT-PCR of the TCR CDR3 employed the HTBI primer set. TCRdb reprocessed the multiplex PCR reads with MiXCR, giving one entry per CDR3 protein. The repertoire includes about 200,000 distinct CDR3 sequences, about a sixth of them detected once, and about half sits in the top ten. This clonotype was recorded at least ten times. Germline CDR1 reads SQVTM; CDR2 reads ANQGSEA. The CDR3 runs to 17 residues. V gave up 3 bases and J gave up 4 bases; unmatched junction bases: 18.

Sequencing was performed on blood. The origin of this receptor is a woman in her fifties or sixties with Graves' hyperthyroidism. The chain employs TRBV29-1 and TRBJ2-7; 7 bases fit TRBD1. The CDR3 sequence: CSVDGVESGGRGYEQYF. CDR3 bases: TGCAGCGTTGATGGTGTTGAGAGTGGCGGCAGGGGGTACGAGCAGTACTTC.